This T cell receptor beta chain was captured by sequencing in a study of CD8 T cells in Susac syndrome. Whole-study context: Blood was drawn from Susac syndrome patients while they were therapy-naive, on corticosteroids, or on intravenous immunoglobulin alone.

Germline CDR1 reads KGHSH; CDR2 reads LQKENI. The CDR3 spans 20 residues. Trimming cost V 2 bases and J 2 bases; bases outside gene matches: 14. From blood CD8+ and CD4+ T cells, the TCR beta chain was sequenced. Bulk CD8+ and CD4+ cells came from magnetic negative isolation; CD8+ TEMRA by FACS. RNA amounts of roughly 0.5 to 1 ug underwent reverse transcription with random hexamers. Multiplex PCR with immunoSEQ amplified the TCR beta CDR3 across 54 Vbeta and 13 Jbeta. MiXCR, applied by TCRdb to the immunoSEQ multiplex PCR reads, yields one record per CDR3 protein. The sample has under 200,000 distinct CDR3 sequences; under 95% are singletons.

The chain has TRBV18 and TRBJ1-5; the match to TRBD1 covers 11 bases. Sample: CD4+ T cells from PBMCs. The sequence came from a human donor with Susac syndrome. CDR3 nucleotide sequence: TGTGCCAGCTCACCAGCCCGGCCGGGACAGGGGGATGGTGGCAATCAGCCCCAGCATTTT. This codes for CASSPARPGQGDGGNQPQHF.